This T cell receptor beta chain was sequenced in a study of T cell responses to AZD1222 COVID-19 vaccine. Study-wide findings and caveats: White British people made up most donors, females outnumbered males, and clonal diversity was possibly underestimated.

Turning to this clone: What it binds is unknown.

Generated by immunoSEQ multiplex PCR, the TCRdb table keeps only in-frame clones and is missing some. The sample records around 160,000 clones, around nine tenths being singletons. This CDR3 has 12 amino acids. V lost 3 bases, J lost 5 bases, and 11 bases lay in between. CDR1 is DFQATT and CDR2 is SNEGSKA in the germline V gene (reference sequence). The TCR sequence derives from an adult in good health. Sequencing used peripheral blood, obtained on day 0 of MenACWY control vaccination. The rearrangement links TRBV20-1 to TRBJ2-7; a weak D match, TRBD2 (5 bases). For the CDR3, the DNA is TGCAGTGCTAGTGGTGACGGGGACGAGCAGTACTTC. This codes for CSASGDGDEQYF.